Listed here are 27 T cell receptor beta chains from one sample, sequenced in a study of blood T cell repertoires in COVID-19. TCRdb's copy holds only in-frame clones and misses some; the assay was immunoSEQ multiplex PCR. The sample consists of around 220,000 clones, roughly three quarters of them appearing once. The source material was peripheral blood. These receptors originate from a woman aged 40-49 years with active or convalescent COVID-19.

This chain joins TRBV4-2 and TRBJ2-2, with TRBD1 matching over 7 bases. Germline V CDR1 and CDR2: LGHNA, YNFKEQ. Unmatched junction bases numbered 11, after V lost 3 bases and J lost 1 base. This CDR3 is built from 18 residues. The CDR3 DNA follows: TGTGCCAGCAGCCAGTTGGGACAGAGAGGGGTGAACACCGGGGAGCTGTTTTTT. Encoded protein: CASSQLGQRGVNTGELFF.

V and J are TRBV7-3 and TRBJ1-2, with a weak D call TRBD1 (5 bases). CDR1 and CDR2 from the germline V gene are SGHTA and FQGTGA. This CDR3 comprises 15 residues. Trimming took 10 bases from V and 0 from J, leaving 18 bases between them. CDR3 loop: CATAEAGTSNYGYTF. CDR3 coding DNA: TGTGCCACTGCGGAGGCCGGGACTTCTAACTATGGCTACACCTTC.

CDR3 protein: CASSFSLSSYNSPLHF. Written as DNA, the CDR3 is TGTGCCAGCAGCTTTAGTCTAAGCTCCTATAATTCACCCCTCCACTTT. The chain carries TRBV7-8 and TRBJ1-6; D unclear. CDR1 is SGHVS and CDR2 is FQNEAQ in the germline V gene. This CDR3 has 16 residues. V lost 3 bases, J lost 0 bases, and 9 bases lay in between. The full variable domain, its missing parts supplied by reference TRBV7-8 and TRBJ1-6, is GAGVSQSPRYKVAKRGQDVALRCDPISGHVSLFWYQQALGQGPEFLTYFQNEAQLDKSGLPSDRFFAERPEGSVSTLKIQRTQQEDSAVYLCASSFSLSSYNSPLHFGNGTRLTVT.

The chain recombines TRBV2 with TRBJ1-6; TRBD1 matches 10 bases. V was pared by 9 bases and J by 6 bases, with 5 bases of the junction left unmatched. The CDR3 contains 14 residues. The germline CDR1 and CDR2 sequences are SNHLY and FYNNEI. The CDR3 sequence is CARQRDRGNSPLHF. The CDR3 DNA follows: TGTGCCAGACAAAGGGACAGGGGTAATTCACCCCTCCACTTT.

Written as DNA, the CDR3 is TGTGCCAGCAGCGTAGAGCAGGGTAACTATGGCTACACCTTC. This codes for CASSVEQGNYGYTF. V gene TRBV9 combines with J gene TRBJ1-2; TRBD1 is a possible D gene (5 bases). This CDR3 is built from 14 residues. CDR1 is SGDLS and CDR2 is YYNGEE in the germline V gene. The V end was cut by 0 bases, the J end by 1 base, with 7 bases between.

The CDR3 DNA sequence: TGCGCCAGCAGCTTGGTTGGCCGGAGCGACACTGAAGCTTTCTTT. This translates into CASSLVGRSDTEAFF. The rearrangement joins TRBV5-1 to TRBJ1-1; the D is unclear. Germline V gene lookup returns CDR1 SGHRS and CDR2 YFSETQ. V gave up 0 bases and J gave up 3 bases, with 12 bases separating them. CDR3 length equals 15 residues. The full variable domain, its missing parts supplied by reference TRBV5-1 and TRBJ1-1, is KAGVTQTPRYLIKTRGQQVTLSCSPISGHRSVSWYQQTPGQGLQFLFEYFSETQRNKGNFPGRFSGRQFSNSRSEMNVSTLELGDSALYLCASSLVGRSDTEAFFGQGTRLTVV.

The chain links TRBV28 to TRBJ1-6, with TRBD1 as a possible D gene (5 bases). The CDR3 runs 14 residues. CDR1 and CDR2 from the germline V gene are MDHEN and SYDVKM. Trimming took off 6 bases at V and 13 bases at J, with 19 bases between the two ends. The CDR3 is CASRSQQATRPLHF. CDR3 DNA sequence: TGTGCCAGCAGATCTCAACAGGCGACGCGGCCCCTCCACTTT.

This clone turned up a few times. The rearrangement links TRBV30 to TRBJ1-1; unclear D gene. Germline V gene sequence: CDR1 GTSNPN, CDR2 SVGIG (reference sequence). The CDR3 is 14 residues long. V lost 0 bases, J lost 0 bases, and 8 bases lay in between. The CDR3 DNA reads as TGTGCCTGGAGTGTACCGGGGATGAACACTGAAGCTTTCTTT. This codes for CAWSVPGMNTEAFF.

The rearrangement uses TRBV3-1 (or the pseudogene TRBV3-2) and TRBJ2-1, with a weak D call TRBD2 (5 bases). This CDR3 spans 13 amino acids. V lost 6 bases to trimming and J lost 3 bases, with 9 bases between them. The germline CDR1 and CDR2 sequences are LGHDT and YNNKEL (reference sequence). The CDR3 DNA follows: TGTGCCAGCAGTCTTGACTACTACAATGAGCAGTTCTTC. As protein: CASSLDYYNEQFF.

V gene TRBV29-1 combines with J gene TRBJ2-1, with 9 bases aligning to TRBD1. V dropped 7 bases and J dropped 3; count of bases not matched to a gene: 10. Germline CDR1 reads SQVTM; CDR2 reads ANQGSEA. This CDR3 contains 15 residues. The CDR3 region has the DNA TGCAGCGCCCCTGCTGGGACAGGGAACTACAATGAGCAGTTCTTC. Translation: CSAPAGTGNYNEQFF.

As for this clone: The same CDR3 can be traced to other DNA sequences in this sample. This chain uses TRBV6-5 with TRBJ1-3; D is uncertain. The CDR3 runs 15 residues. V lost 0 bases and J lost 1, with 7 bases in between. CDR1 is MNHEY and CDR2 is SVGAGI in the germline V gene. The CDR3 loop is CASSYSSGSGNTIYF. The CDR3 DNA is TGTGCCAGCAGTTACTCATCAGGTTCTGGAAACACCATATATTTT.

The CDR3 bases are TGTGCCAGCTTCGACAGCCCCTACGAGCAGTACGTC. Translating it yields CASFDSPYEQYV. V gene TRBV27 combines with J gene TRBJ2-7; a possible D gene is TRBD1 (5 bases). Germline CDR1 and CDR2: MNHEY and SMNVEV (reference sequence). CDR3 size: 12 residues. The ends were cut back, 8 bases at V and 2 bases at J, with 10 bases in the middle.

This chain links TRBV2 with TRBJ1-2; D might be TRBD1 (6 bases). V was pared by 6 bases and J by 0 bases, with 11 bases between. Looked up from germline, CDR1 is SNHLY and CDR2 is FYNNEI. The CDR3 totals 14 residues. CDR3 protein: CASREDRTNYGYTF. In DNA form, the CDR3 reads TGTGCCAGCAGGGAGGACAGAACTAACTATGGCTACACCTTC.

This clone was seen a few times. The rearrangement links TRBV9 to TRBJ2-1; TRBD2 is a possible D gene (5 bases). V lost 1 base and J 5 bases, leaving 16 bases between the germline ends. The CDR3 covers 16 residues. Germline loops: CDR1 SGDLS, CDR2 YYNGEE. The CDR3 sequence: CASSVSPGGTHNEQFF. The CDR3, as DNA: TGTGCCAGCAGCGTATCCCCTGGAGGCACACACAATGAGCAGTTCTTC. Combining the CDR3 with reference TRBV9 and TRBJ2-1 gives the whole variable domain DSGVTQTPKHLITATGQRVTLRCSPRSGDLSVYWYQQSLDQGLQFLIQYYNGEERAKGNILERFSAQQFPDLHSELNLSSLELGDSALYFCASSVSPGGTHNEQFFGPGTRLTVL.

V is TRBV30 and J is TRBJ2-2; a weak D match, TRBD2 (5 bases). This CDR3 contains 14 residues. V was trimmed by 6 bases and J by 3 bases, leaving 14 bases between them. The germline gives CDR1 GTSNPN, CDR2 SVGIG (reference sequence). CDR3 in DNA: TGTGCCTGTTCATCCGGGATCTACACCGGGGAGCTGTTTTTT. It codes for CACSSGIYTGELFF.

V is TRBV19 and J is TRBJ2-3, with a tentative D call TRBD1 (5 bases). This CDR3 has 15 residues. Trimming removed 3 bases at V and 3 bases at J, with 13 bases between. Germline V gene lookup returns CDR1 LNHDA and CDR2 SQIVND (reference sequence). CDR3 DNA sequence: TGTGCCAGTAGTATGGCTTCAAAGGGGACAGATACGCAGTATTTT. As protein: CASSMASKGTDTQYF.

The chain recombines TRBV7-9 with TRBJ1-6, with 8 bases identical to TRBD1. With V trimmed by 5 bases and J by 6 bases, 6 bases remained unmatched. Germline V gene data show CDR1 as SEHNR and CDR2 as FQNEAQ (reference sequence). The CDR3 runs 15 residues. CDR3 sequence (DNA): TGTGCCAGCAGCCGGACAGGGAGATTTAATTCACCCCTCCACTTT. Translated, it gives CASSRTGRFNSPLHF.

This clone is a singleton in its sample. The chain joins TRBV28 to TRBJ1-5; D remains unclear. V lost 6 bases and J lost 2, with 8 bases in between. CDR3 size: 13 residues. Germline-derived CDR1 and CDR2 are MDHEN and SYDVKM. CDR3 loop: CASRRLGNQPQHF. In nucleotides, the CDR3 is TGTGCCAGCAGGAGGTTGGGCAATCAGCCCCAGCATTTT.

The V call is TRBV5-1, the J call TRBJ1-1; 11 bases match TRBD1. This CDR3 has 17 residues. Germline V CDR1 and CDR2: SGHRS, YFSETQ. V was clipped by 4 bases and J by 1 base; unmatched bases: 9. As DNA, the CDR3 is TGCGCCAGCAGCCCGGTCCCGGGACAGGGGGAGAACACTGAAGCTTTCTTT. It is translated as CASSPVPGQGENTEAFF.

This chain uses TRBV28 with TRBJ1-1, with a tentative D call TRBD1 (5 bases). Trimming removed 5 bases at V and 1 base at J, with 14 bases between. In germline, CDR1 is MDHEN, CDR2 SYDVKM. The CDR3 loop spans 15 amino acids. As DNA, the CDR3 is TGTGCCAGCAGTCACTCCGGGACTGGGAACACTGAAGCTTTCTTT. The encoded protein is CASSHSGTGNTEAFF.

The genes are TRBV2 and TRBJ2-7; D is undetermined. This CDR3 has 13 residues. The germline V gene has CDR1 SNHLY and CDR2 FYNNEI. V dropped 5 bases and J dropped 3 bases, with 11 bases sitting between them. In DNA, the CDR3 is TGTGCCAGCAGTTCGAACAATTTCTACGAGCAGTACTTC. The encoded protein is CASSSNNFYEQYF.

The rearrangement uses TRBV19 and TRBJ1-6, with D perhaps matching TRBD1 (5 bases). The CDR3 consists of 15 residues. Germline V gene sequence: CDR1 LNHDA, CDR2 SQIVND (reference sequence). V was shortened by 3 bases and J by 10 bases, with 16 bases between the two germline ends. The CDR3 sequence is CASSIPGHSRSPLHF. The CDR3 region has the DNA TGTGCCAGTAGTATCCCCGGACACTCGAGATCACCCCTCCACTTT.

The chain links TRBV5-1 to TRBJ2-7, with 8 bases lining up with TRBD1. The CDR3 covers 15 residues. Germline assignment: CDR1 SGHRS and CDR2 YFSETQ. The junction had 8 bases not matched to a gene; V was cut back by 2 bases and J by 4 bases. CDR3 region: CASSLGGQGLYEQYF. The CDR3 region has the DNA TGCGCCAGCAGCTTAGGAGGACAGGGTCTATACGAGCAGTACTTC.

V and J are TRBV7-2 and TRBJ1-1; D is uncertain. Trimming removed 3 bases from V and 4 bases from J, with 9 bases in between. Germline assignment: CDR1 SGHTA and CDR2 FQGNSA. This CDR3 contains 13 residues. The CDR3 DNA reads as TGTGCCAGCAGCTTGTCCGGCGGCACTGAAGCTTTCTTT. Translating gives CASSLSGGTEAFF.

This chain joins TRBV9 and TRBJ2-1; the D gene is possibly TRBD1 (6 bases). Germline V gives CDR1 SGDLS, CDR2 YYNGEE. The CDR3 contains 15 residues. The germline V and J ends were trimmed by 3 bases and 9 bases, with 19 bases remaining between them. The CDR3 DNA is TGTGCCAGCAGCGAGGGCTTGGGGCCCAGGGGTGAGCAGTTCTTC. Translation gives CASSEGLGPRGEQFF.

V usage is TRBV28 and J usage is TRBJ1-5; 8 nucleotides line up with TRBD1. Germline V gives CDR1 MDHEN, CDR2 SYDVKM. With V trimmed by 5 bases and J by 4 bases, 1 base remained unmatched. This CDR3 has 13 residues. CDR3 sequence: CASSTGGNQPQHF. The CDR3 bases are TGTGCCAGCAGTACAGGGGGAAATCAGCCCCAGCATTTT.

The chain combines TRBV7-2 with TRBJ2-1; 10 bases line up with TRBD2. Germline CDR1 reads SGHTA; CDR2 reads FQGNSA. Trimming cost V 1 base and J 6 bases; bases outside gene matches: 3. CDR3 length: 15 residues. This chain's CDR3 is CASSLELAGGNEQFF. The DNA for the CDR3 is TGTGCCAGCAGCTTAGAGTTAGCGGGGGGCAATGAGCAGTTCTTC.